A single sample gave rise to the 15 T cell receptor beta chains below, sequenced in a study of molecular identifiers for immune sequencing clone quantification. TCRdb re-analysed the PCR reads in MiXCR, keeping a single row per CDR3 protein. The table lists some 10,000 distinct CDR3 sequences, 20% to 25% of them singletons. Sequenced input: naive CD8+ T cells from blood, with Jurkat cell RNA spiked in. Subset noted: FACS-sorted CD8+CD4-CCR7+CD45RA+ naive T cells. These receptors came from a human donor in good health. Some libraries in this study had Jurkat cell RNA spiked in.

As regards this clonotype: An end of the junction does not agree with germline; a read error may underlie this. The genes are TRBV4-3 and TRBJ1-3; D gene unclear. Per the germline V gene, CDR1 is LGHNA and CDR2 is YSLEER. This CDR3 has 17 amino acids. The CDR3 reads CASSQDRGNHPGDTIYF. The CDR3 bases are TGCGCCAGCAGCCAGGATCGCGGCAACCATCCTGGAGACACCATATATTTT.

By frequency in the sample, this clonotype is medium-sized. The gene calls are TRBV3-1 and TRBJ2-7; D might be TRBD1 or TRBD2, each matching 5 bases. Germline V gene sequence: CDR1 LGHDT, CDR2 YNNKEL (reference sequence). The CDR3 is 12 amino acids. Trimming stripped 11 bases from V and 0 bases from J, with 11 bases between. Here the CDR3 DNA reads TGTGCCGTTGAGGGGCCCTCCTACGAGCAGTACTTC. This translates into CAVEGPSYEQYF.

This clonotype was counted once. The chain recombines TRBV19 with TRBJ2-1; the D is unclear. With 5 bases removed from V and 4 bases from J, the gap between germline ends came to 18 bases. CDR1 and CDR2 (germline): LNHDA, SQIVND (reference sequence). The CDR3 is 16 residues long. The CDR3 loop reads CASSVMGESDYNEQFF. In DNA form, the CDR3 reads TGTGCCAGTAGTGTAATGGGCGAGAGCGATTACAATGAGCAGTTCTTC.

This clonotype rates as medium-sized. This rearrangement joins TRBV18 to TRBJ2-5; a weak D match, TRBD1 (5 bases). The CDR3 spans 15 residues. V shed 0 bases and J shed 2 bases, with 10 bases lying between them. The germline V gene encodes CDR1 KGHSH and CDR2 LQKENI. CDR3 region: CASSPPLGQQETQYF. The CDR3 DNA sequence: TGTGCCAGCTCACCACCGTTGGGGCAGCAAGAGACCCAGTACTTC.

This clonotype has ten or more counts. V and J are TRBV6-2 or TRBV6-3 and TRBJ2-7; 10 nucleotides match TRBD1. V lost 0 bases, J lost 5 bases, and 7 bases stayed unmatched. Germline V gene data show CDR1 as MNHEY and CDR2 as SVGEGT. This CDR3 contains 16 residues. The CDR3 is CASSYSPGQGSHEQYF. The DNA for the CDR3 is TGTGCCAGCAGTTACTCTCCGGGACAGGGGTCCCACGAGCAGTACTTC.

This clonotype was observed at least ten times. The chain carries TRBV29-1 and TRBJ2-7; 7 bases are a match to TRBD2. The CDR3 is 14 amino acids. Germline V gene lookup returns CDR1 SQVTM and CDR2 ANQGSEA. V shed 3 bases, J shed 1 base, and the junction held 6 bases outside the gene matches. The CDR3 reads CSVEFAGVSYEQYF. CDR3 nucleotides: TGCAGCGTTGAGTTTGCGGGAGTTTCCTACGAGCAGTACTTC.

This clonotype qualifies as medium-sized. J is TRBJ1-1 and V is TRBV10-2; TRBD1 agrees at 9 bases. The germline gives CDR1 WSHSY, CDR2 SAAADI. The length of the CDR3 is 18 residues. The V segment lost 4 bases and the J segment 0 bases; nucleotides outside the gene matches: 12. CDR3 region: CASSVSDRGAPMNTEAFF. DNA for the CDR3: TGCGCCAGCAGTGTTTCGGACAGGGGAGCCCCGATGAACACTGAAGCTTTCTTT.

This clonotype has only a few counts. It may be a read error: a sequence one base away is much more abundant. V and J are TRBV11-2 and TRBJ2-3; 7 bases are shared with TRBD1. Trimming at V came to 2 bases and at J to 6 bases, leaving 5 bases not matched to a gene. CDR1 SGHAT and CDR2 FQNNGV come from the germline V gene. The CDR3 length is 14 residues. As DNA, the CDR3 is TGTGCCAGCAGCTTATTAAGGGGGCTTGATACGCAGTATTTT. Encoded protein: CASSLLRGLDTQYF.

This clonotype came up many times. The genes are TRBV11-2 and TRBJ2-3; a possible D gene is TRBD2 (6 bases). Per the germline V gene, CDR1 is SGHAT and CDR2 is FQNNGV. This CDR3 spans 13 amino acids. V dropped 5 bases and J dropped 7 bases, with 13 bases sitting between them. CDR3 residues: CASSPGTQYTQYF. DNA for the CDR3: TGTGCCAGCAGCCCCGGGACTCAATATACGCAGTATTTT.

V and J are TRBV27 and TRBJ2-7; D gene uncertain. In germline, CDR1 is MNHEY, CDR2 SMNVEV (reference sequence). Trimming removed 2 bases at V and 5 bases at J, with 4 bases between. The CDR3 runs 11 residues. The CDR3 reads CASSLGDEQYF. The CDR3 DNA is TGTGCCAGCAGTTTAGGTGACGAGCAGTACTTC.

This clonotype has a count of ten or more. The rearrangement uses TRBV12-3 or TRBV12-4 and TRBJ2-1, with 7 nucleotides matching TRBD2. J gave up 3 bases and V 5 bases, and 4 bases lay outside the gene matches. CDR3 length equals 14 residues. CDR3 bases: TGTGCCAGCAGTCGGGAGGACGGCTACAATGAGCAGTTCTTC. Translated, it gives CASSREDGYNEQFF.

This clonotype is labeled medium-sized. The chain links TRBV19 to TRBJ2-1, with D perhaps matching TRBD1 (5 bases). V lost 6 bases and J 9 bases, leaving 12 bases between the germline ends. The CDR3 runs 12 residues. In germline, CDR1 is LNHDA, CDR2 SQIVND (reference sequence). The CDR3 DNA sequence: TGTGCCAGTAGCCCCCAGGGTAGTGAGCAGTTCTTC. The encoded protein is CASSPQGSEQFF.

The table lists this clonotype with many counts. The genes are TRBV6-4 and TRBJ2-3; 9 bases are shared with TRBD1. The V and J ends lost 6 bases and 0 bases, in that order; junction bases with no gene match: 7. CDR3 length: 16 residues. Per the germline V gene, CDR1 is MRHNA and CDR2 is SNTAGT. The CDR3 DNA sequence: TGTGCCAGCAGACGCACAGGGGGCTCTAGCACAGATACGCAGTATTTT. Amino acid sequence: CASRRTGGSSTDTQYF.

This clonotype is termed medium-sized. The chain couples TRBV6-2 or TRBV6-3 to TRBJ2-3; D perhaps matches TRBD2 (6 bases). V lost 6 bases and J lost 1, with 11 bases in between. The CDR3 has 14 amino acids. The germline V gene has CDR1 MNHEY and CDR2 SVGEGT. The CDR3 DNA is TGTGCCAGCAGGAAGACTAGGGGCACAGATACGCAGTATTTT. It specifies CASRKTRGTDTQYF.

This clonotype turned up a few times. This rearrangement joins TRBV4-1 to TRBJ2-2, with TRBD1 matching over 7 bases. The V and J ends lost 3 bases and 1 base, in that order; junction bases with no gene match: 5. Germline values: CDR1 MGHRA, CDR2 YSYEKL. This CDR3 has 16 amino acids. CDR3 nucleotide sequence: TGCGCCAGCAGCCACACAGGGGTCGTGAACACCGGGGAGCTGTTTTTT. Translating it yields CASSHTGVVNTGELFF.